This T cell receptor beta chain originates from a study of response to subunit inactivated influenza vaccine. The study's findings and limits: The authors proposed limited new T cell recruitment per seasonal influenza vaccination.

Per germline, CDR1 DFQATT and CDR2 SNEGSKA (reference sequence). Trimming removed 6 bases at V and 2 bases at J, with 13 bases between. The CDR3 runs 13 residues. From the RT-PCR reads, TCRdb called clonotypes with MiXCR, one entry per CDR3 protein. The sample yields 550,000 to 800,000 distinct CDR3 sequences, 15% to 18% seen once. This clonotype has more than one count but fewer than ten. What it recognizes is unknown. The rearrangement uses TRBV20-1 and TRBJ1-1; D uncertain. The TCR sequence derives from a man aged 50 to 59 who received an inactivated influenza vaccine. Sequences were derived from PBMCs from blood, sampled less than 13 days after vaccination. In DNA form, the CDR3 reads TGCAGTGCCGGAGGGTACTTCAACACTGAAGCTTTCTTT. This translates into CSAGGYFNTEAFF.